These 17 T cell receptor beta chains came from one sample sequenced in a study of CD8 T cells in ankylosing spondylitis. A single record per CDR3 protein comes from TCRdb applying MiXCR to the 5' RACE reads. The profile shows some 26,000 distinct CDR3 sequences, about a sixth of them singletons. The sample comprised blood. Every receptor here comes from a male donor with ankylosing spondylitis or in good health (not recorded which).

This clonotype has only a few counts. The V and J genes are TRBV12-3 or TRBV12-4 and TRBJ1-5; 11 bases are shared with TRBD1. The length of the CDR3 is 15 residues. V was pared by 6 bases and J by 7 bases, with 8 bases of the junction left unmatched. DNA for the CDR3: TGTGCCAGCAGACAGGGACAGGGGGTCGGACAGCCCCAGCATTTT. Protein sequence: CASRQGQGVGQPQHF.

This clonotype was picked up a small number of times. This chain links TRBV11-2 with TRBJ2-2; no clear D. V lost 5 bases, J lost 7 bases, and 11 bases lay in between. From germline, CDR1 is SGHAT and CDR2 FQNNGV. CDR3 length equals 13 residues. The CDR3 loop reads CASSLSGFGELFF. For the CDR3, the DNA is TGTGCCAGCAGCCTCAGTGGTTTCGGGGAGCTGTTTTTT.

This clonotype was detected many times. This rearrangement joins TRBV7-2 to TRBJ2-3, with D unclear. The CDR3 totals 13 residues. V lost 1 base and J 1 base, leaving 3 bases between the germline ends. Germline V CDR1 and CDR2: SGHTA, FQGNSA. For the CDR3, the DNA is TGTGCCAGCAGCTTAGTTGGCACAGATACGCAGTATTTT. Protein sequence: CASSLVGTDTQYF.

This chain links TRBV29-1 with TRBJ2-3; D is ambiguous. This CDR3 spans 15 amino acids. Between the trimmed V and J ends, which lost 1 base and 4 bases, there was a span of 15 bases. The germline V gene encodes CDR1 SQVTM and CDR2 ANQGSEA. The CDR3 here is CSVEVIRDWADTQYF. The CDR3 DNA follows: TGCAGCGTTGAAGTCATTCGCGACTGGGCAGATACGCAGTATTTT.

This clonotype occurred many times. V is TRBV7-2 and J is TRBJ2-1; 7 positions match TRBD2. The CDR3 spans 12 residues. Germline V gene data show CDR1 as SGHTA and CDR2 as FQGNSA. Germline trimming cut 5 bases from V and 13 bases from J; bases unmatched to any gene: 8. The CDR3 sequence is CASSTTGTNQFF. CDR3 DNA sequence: TGTGCCAGCAGCACTACCGGGACTAACCAGTTCTTC.

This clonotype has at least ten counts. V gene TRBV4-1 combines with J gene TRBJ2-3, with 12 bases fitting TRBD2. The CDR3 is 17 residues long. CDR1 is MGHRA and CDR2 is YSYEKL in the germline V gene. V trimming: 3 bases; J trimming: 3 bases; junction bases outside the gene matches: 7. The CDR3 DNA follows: TGCGCCAGCAGCCATGGTGGACTAGCGGGGATGACAGATACGCAGTATTTT. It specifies CASSHGGLAGMTDTQYF.

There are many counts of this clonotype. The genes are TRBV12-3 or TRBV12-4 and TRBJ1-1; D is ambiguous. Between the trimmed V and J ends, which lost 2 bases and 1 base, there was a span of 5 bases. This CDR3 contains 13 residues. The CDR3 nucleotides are TGTGCCAGCAGTTTAACGGGGAACACTGAAGCTTTCTTT. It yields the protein CASSLTGNTEAFF.

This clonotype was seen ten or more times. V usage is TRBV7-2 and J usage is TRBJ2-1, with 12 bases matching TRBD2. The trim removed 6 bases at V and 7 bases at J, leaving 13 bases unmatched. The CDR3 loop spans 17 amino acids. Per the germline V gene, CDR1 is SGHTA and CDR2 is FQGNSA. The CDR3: CASSRTPSGGARNEQFF. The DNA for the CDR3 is TGTGCCAGCAGTCGAACCCCTAGCGGGGGGGCTAGGAATGAGCAGTTCTTC.

CDR3 protein: CASSLRTLAGGETQYF. CDR3 DNA: TGCGCCAGCAGCCTCCGAACCCTAGCGGGAGGTGAGACCCAGTACTTC. The V call is TRBV5-1, the J call TRBJ2-5; TRBD2 aligns across 11 bases. The V and J ends lost 4 bases and 5 bases, in that order; junction bases with no gene match: 10. CDR1 is SGHRS, CDR2 YFSETQ, per germline. The CDR3 consists of 16 residues.

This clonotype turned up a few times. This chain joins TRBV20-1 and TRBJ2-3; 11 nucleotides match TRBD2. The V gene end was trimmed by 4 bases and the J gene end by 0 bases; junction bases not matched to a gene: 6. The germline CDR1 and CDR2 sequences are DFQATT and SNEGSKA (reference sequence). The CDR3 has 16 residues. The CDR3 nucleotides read TGCAGTGCTAACCCCCTAGCGGGAGGAAGCACAGATACGCAGTATTTT. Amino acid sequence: CSANPLAGGSTDTQYF.

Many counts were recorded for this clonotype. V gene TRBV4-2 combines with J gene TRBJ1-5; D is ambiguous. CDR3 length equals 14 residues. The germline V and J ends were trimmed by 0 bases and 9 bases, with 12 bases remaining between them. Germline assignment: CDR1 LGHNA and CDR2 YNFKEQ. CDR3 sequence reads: CASSQDWGGRPQHF. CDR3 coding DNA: TGTGCCAGCAGCCAAGATTGGGGTGGCCGGCCCCAGCATTTT.

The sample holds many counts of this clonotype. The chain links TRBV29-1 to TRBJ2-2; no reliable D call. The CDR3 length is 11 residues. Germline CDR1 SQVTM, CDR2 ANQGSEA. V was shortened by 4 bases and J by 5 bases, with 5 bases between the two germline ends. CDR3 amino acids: CSVGVTGELFF. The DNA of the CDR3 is TGCAGCGTTGGGGTTACCGGGGAGCTGTTTTTT.

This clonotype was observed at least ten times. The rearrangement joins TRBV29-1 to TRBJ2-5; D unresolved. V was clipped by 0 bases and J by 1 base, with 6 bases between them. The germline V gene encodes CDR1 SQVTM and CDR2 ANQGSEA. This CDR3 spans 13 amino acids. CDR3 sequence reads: CSVEEVAQETQYF. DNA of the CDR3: TGCAGCGTTGAAGAGGTGGCCCAAGAGACCCAGTACTTC.

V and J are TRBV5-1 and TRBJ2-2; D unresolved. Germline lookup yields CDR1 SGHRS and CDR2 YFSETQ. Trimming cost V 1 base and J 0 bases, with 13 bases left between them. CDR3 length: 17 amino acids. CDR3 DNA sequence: TGCGCCAGCAGCTTGAACTTCGGCACTTCGAACACCGGGGAGCTGTTTTTT. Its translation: CASSLNFGTSNTGELFF.

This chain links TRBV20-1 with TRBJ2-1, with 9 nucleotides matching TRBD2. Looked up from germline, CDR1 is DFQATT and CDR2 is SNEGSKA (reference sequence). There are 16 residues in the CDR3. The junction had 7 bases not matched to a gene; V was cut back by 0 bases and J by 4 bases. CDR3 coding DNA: TGCAGTGCTAGAGATCCTAGCGGGGCCGAATACAATGAGCAGTTCTTC. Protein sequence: CSARDPSGAEYNEQFF.

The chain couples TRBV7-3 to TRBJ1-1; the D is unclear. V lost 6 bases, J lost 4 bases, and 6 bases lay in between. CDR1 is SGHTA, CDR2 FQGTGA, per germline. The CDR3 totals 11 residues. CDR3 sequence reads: CASSEGTEAFF. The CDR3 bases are TGTGCCAGCAGTGAAGGCACTGAAGCTTTCTTT.

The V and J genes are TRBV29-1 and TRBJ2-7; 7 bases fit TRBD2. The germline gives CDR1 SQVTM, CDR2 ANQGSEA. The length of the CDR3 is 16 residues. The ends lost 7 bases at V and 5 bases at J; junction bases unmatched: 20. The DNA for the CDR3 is TGCAGCGCAGAAACCCCCGGGGGGAGGGGTGTCAACGAGCAGTACTTC. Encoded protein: CSAETPGGRGVNEQYF.